This T cell receptor (beta chain) was identified in a study of T cells after somatic rescue of genetic block (dated by TCRdb to about 2020). A note on the overall study: What the study looked at was long-term robustness, specifically in a T-cell system that came about through somatic rescue of a genetic block in T-cell development.

Looking up the germline V gene (reference sequence) yields CDR1 MNHEY and CDR2 SMNVEV. Trimming removed 1 base from V and 3 bases from J; the gene matches leave 24 bases unexplained. The CDR3 starts with the cysteine, ends with the phenylalanine, and has 22 residues. This entry keeps only the CDR3 DNA: 66 bases, framed from base 1. Receptors were amplified or captured by the immunoSEQ multiplex PCR assay. TCRdb took over this immuneACCESS table, retaining in-frame rearrangements with V and J assigned. Such tables are incomplete; in checked studies, under half of the missing clones stem from an unresolved V gene, and the remainder is unexplained. Present in this sample are around 9,700 clones, 74% of which were seen just once. The ten biggest clones cover 20% to 25% of the sample. With regard to this clone: Its cognate antigen has yet to be identified. It has no much larger one-base neighbor in the sample; base qualities were not kept.

The receptor was derived from a boy younger than 18. The V gene is TRBV27 and the J gene is TRBJ2-1, with 7 bases in between that match TRBD2. Sequencing used peripheral blood mononuclear cells (PBMCs). The DNA sequence follows: TGTGCCAGCAGTTTATTGTGGAAGTTACCCATCGAAGGTAGCGGGTACTACAATGAGCAGTTCTTC. This yields the protein CASSLLWKLPIEGSGYYNEQFF.